The sequence of this T cell receptor beta chain was determined in a study of blood T cells in healthy people across ages. Broader study findings: Possibly, changes in expanded clonotypes were confounded because donor CMV status was unknown. Calculation of diversity from one million T cells yielded estimates considered to be underestimates. The long-lived group displayed more naive CD4+ cells, plus higher diversity, than the aged donors did.

Only a few counts were recorded for this clonotype. Its antigen remains unknown. The second PCR ran about 6 to 12 cycles with a sample-barcoded 5' primer and J-beta primers. MiXCR, run by TCRdb on the 5' RACE reads, gives a single entry per CDR3 protein. The sample has 850,000 to 1,000,000 distinct CDR3 sequences; roughly 51% are singletons. Germline V CDR1 and CDR2: LNHNV, YYDKDF (reference sequence). Trimming shortened V by 4 bases and J by 4 bases, and 16 bases separated the two germline ends. The CDR3 consists of 15 residues. Isolation per sample recovered at least 7 million PBMCs. The sequence was collected from a woman aged 55-75 years in good health. The rearrangement uses TRBV15 and TRBJ2-5; D perhaps matches TRBD1 (6 bases). Specimen: blood. CDR3 sequence reads: CATSKTGLAGETQYF. The CDR3 coding sequence is TGTGCCACCAGCAAAACAGGGCTGGCAGGAGAGACCCAGTACTTC.